This entry concerns a single T cell receptor beta chain. Its specificity is unknown. This sample is part of a study of cytomegalovirus exposure and HLA in healthy donors. On the study more broadly: In terms of ancestry, the Caucasian-associated cluster contained about 80% of the roughly 360 genotyped donors. Study-wide results and limits: A later analysis found common viral pathogens apparently linked to several of the most significant clusters. Some V segments, including TRBV6-2 and TRBV6-3, were excluded as indistinguishable. Apparent HLA restriction characterized most CMV-associated TCR beta chains in a later analysis.

Germline CDR1 MDHEN, CDR2 SYDVKM. The CDR3 spans 12 residues. The V gene lost 5 bases and the J gene lost 11 bases, with 12 bases spanning the gap. PCR primers comprised 60 Vbeta and 13 Jbeta primers. Some clones are missing from TCRdb's copy, which holds only in-frame ones; the method was immunoSEQ multiplex PCR. The top ten hold around 9.6% of the sample, which has more than 85,000 clones, over 60% seen once. The origin of this receptor is a male donor in good health and CMV-seropositive. Sequenced material: PBMCs. The genes are TRBV28 and TRBJ1-4; D ambiguous. The CDR3 region is CASSPLYTKLFF. The CDR3 DNA reads as TGTGCCAGCAGTCCCCTGTACACGAAACTGTTTTTT.